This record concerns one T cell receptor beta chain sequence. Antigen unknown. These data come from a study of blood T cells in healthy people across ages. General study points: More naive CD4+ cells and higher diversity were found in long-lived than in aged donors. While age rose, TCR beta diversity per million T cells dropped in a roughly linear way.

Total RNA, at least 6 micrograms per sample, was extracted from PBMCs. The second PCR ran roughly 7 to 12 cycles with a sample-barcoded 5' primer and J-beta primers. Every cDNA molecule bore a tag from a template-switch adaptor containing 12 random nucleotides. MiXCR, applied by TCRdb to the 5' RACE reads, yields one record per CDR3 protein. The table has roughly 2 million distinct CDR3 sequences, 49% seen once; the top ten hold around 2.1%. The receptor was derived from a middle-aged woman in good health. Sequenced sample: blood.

The CDR3 bases are TGTGCCAGCAGGGGGACTGTTGGCACTGAAGCTTTCTTT. This sequence encodes CASRGTVGTEAFF. The chain employs TRBV6-6 and TRBJ1-1; TRBD1 is a possible D gene (5 bases). V was cut by 6 bases and J by 4 bases, with 12 bases left in between. Germline CDR1 MNHNY, CDR2 SVGAGI (reference sequence). The CDR3 is 13 amino acids.